The clone carrying this TCR beta chain was observed at least ten times. Its antigen is still unknown. Specified time point: persistent/refractory GD, antithyroid drugs over 5 years with positive TRAb. Isolated PBMC RNA provided the starting material for the TCR library. Construction of the TCR beta libraries employed iRepertoire HTBI primers in conjunction with Arm-PCR of CDR3 regions. TCRdb independently ran MiXCR on the multiplex PCR reads; one entry per CDR3 protein. The table has more than 650,000 distinct CDR3 sequences, about 32% seen once. This sample stems from a study of regulatory T cells in long-lasting Graves disease. General study results and limits: Sharing of public clonotypes was greater in persistent patients (about 2,500) than in new patients (roughly 970).

Germline V gives CDR1 SGHAT, CDR2 FQNNGV. V was clipped by 0 bases and J by 5 bases, with 13 bases between them. The CDR3 runs 15 residues. The V gene is TRBV11-2, the J gene TRBJ2-5; weak D call: TRBD2 (5 bases). The receptor comes from a female donor with Graves disease. The sample consisted of peripheral blood mononuclear cells (PBMCs), taken when the disease was refractory, from a patient treated with antithyroid drugs. This chain's CDR3 is CASSLDLVAWETQYF. The DNA for the CDR3 is TGTGCCAGCAGCTTAGACTTGGTAGCGTGGGAGACCCAGTACTTC.